This is a list of T cell receptor beta chains from one sample in a study of shared clonotypes between healthy human individuals. Generated by immunoSEQ multiplex PCR, the TCRdb table keeps only in-frame clones and is missing some. The sample carries some 1,600,000 clones, 95% to 99% recorded once. The sequenced sample was naive CD4+ T cells sorted from blood. These receptors all come from a man in his thirties or forties in good health. Both conserved end residues are part of each CDR3.

v_gene: TRBV7-9; CDR3aa: CASSLGAGGSYEQYF
v_gene: TRBV13; CDR3aa: CASSLQPYEQYF
v_gene: TRBV10-3; CDR3aa: CAISGGDTQYF
v_gene: TRBV5-6; CDR3aa: CASRQDRGHEQYF
v_gene: TRBV18; CDR3aa: CASSPLPGSNQPQHF
v_gene: TRBV5-5; CDR3aa: CASSLRATEQFF
v_gene: TRBV9; CDR3aa: CASSPRSSGTYEQYF
v_gene: TRBV12-5; CDR3aa: CASGIPLYSYEQYF
v_gene: TRBV29-1; CDR3aa: CSASVVGGETQYF
v_gene: TRBV5-4; CDR3aa: CASSPRTSGRSVTGELFF
v_gene: TRBV28; CDR3aa: CASSLDTSNQPQHF
v_gene: TRBV7-6; CDR3aa: CASSLWDDPYEQYF
v_gene: TRBV7-9; CDR3aa: CASHNSLRDGPSGANVLTF
v_gene: TRBV18; CDR3aa: CASSLTPDRDYGYTF
v_gene: TRBV6-5; CDR3aa: CASSRRRDTTEAFF
v_gene: TRBV11-2; CDR3aa: CASSLDGLAGGPADNEQFF
v_gene: TRBV18; CDR3aa: CASSGGLDTQYF
v_gene: TRBV6-5; CDR3aa: CASSHSGISYEQYF
v_gene: TRBV29-1; CDR3aa: CSVRGRATDTQYF
v_gene: TRBV7-9; CDR3aa: CASSFTSGNYEQYF
v_gene: TRBV28; CDR3aa: CASSHRGQGFPSSYEQYF
v_gene: TRBV5-1; CDR3aa: CASSFSQGSNEKLFF
v_gene: TRBV5-1; CDR3aa: CASSFQGMANQPQHF
v_gene: TRBV2; CDR3aa: CASSEAFTVDLPFF
v_gene: TRBV6-1; CDR3aa: CASSGVPFLDRNQPQHF
v_gene: TRBV18; CDR3aa: CASSRPSAQETQYF
v_gene: TRBV28; CDR3aa: CASRGTGRTDTQYF
v_gene: TRBV7-3; CDR3aa: CASSLNVYQPQHF
v_gene: TRBV27; CDR3aa: CASSFPGAGELFF
v_gene: TRBV28; CDR3aa: CASSYSGRVSYEQYF
v_gene: TRBV7-8; CDR3aa: CASSLEVFGNTIYF
v_gene: TRBV2; CDR3aa: CASRAGTGELFF
v_gene: TRBV5-1; CDR3aa: CASSQTGLEAFF
v_gene: TRBV27; CDR3aa: CASAHWGHEQYF
v_gene: TRBV5-1; CDR3aa: CASSLASKNEKLFF
v_gene: TRBV19; CDR3aa: CATTYNEQFF
v_gene: TRBV5-1; CDR3aa: CASSLEGPTEAFF
v_gene: TRBV10-3; CDR3aa: CAIGGGVTDTQYF
v_gene: TRBV27; CDR3aa: CASRYTGPLSYEQYF
v_gene: TRBV28; CDR3aa: CASSFRGGLTEAFF
v_gene: TRBV7-2; CDR3aa: CASSLARLAGVNTDTQYF
v_gene: TRBV5-1; CDR3aa: CASSLGTSGRTQYF
v_gene: TRBV9; CDR3aa: CASSVDGTVAYEQYF
v_gene: TRBV5-1; CDR3aa: CASSLAVGTGNNEQFF
v_gene: TRBV7-9; CDR3aa: CASSLEAGGMETQYF
v_gene: TRBV13; CDR3aa: CASSLAVSGAHNEQFF
v_gene: TRBV9; CDR3aa: CASSVSGRETQYF
v_gene: TRBV7-8; CDR3aa: CASSSDRSGTGTEAFF
v_gene: TRBV15; CDR3aa: CATSRDISATNEKLFF